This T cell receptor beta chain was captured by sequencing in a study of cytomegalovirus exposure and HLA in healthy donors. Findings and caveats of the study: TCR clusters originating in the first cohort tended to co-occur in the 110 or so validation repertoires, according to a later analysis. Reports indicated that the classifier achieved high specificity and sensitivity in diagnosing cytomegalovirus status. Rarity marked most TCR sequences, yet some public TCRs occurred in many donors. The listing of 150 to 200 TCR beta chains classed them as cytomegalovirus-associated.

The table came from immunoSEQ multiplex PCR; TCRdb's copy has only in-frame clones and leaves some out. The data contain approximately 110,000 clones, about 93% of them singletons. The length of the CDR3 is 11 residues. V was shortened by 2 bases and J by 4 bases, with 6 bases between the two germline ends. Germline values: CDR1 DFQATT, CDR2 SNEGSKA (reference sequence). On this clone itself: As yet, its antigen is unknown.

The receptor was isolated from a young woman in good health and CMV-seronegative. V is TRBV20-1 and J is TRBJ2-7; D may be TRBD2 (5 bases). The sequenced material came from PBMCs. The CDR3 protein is CSARREYEQYF. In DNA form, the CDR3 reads TGCAGTGCTAGACGGGAATACGAGCAGTACTTC.